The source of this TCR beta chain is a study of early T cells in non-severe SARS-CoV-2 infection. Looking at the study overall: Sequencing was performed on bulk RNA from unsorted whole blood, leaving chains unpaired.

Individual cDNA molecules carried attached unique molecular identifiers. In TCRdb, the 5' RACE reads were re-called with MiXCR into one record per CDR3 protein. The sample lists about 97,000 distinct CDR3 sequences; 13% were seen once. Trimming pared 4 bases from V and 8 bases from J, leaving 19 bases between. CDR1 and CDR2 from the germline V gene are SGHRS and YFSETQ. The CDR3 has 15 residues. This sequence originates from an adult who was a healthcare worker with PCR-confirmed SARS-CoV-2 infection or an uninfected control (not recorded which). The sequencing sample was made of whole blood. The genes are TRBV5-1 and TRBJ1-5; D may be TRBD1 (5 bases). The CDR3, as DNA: TGCGCCAGCAGCCCAAGGGGACCCGGTTTGGAGCCCCAGCATTTT. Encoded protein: CASSPRGPGLEPQHF.